This TCR beta chain was identified in a study of blood T cell repertoires in COVID-19. Across the whole study: Both acute and convalescent COVID-19 samples were obtained from the United States, Italy and Spain.

This clone is a singleton in its sample. How the authors handled the data: Estimated nucleated cell counts came from reference gene primer amplification. Assay: immunoSEQ multiplex PCR; the TCRdb copy retains only in-frame clones and omits some. V, J and clone size reflect that table, while D and trimming were determined from the DNA. The sample lists about 350,000 clones, roughly 87% occurring once. The source is a woman between 55 and 75 years old with COVID-19, enrolled during active disease. Sequenced input: peripheral blood.

The CDR3 nucleotides read TGTGCCACCAGCAGAGGATTAGCGGAGCCTCAAGAGACCCAGTACTTC. It translates to CATSRGLAEPQETQYF. V usage is TRBV15 and J usage is TRBJ2-5; D might be TRBD2 (6 bases). This CDR3 contains 16 residues. The germline V and J ends were trimmed by 1 base and 2 bases, with 14 bases remaining between them. Germline V lookup: CDR1 LNHNV, CDR2 YYDKDF (reference sequence).